This T cell receptor (beta chain) was identified in a study of beta chain features in type 1 diabetes. Expressed TCRB transcripts were sequenced after all isolated RNA was converted to cDNA. Sequenced by immunoSEQ multiplex PCR; TCRdb stores in-frame clones only, minus some. The repertoire holds about 180,000 clones, with around 13% as singletons. This CDR3 is built from 14 residues. CDR1 SGHNT and CDR2 YENEEA come from the germline V gene. The V and J ends lost 0 bases and 1 base respectively, with 5 bases between them. This clonotype was sampled from a woman between 18 and 29 years old in good health. Sequences were obtained from central memory CD4+ T cells from blood. The chain uses TRBV11-3 and TRBJ2-3; D possibly corresponds to TRBD1 (5 bases). As DNA, the CDR3 is TGTGCCAGCAGCTTAGACAGGGGCACAGATACGCAGTATTTT. Protein product: CASSLDRGTDTQYF.